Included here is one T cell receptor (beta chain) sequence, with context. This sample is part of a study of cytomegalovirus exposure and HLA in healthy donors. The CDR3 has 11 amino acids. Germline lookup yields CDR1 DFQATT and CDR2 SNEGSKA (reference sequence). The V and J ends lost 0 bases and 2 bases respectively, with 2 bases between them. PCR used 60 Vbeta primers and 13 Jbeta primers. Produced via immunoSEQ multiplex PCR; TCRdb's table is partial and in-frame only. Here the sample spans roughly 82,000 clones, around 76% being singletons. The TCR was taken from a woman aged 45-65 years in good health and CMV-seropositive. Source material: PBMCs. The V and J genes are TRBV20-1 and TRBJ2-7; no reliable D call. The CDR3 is CSARDTYEQYF. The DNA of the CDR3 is TGCAGTGCTAGAGATACCTACGAGCAGTACTTC.